This TCR beta chain was identified in a study of cytomegalovirus exposure and HLA in healthy donors. Study in general: The roughly 670 first-cohort repertoires and the 95 to 150 validation repertoires shared the same platform, a later analysis reported. Study observations and caveats: Many donors shared some public TCRs, even though most TCR sequences were rare. In the 120 validation repertoires, roughly 94% of cluster scores exceeded 0, per a later analysis. The investigators catalogued 150 to 200 TCR beta chains as cytomegalovirus-associated.

Only in-frame clones appear in the TCRdb table, and some are missing; sequencing was by immunoSEQ multiplex PCR. The repertoire holds approximately 190,000 clones, with 84% as singletons. The CDR3 has 17 residues. For this clone: Its matching antigen is unknown.

This sequence joins TRBV21-1 and TRBJ2-1; TRBD2 was called by the table and not checked on the DNA. TRBV21-1 corresponds to a pseudogene. This TCR was sampled from a man aged 18 to 30 in good health and CMV-seropositive. Material for sequencing was PBMCs. CDR3 bases: TGTGCCAGCAGCAAACCCTTAGCGGGAACCTCCTCGGATGAGCAGTTCTTC. Amino acids: CASSKPLAGTSSDEQFF.